The TCR beta chain under discussion was sequenced for a study of Graves' ophthalmopathy and Graves' hyperthyroidism. Study outcomes and limitations: Sensitivity of around 67% and specificity of less than 85% were achieved by the model that predicted ophthalmopathy progression.

Amplification from RNA transcripts yielded the TCR beta CDR3 regions. The authors performed first-round RT-PCR with HTBI primers and then a second-round multiplex PCR. MiXCR, applied by TCRdb to the multiplex PCR reads, yields one record per CDR3 protein. The sample carries 300,000 to 450,000 distinct CDR3 sequences, roughly 15% recorded once. CDR1 is SGHVS, CDR2 FQNEAQ, per germline. CDR3 length equals 14 residues. The term stable hyperthyroidism indicated an absence of ophthalmopathy within 18 months of follow-up. Pregnancy or lactation, uncontrolled infections and other autoimmune diseases were grounds for excluding patients. This clonotype was detected many times. Its matching antigen is unknown. An end of the junction does not agree with germline; a read error may underlie this.

This clonotype was obtained from an adult woman with stable Graves' hyperthyroidism. The chain joins TRBV7-8 to TRBJ2-4; no clear D. Sequencing used peripheral blood. This chain's CDR3 is CASSHDGYGNIKYF. The CDR3 coding sequence is TGTGCCAGCAGCCACGATGGGTACGGAAACATTAAGTACTTC.